These T cell receptor beta chains were read from a single sample in a study of OX40 agonist ivuxolimab in advanced cancers. The protocol was immunoSEQ multiplex PCR, while the TCRdb copy is restricted to in-frame clones and leaves out a portion. The sample includes 80,000 to 100,000 clones, roughly nine tenths of them seen just once. Sequences were derived from CD4+ or CD8+ T cells sorted from blood, sampled in a trial of the OX40 agonist ivuxolimab. These receptors all stem from an adult with an advanced solid tumor such as melanoma, head and neck, liver or kidney cancer. The CDR3 runs from the conserved cysteine through the conserved F or W. D genes are given only for firm matches. Size is stated for part of the rows, as once, few or many counts, or as a class when the clone is expanded.

>TRBJ2-4|TRBD2|TRBV7-8|once
TGTGCCAGCAGCTCCACCCCCGGGAGCGGGATTTTAGCCAAAAACATTCAGTACTTC
CASSSTPGSGILAKNIQYF
>TRBJ2-7|-|TRBV9|-
TGTGCCAGCAGCGTAGATAGAGTCTCCTACGAGCAGTACTTC
CASSVDRVSYEQYF
>TRBJ1-2|-|TRBV11-3|-
TGTGCCAGCAGCTTAGATGGTCCGGGGGGCAACTATGGCTACACCTTC
CASSLDGPGGNYGYTF
>TRBJ1-1|-|TRBV30|-
TGTGCCTGGTGGGTGGGGAACACTGAAGCTTTCTTT
CAWWVGNTEAFF
>TRBJ1-2|-|TRBV11-3|-
TGTGCCAGCAGCTTAGCTCCCAGCCCTCGGGGCTACACCTTC
CASSLAPSPRGYTF
>TRBJ2-1|-|TRBV9|-
TGTGCCAGCAGCGTAGCCGGGCAGGGTTTATACAATGAGCAGTTCTTC
CASSVAGQGLYNEQFF
>TRBJ1-1|-|TRBV6-1|-
TGTGCCAGCAGCGGCGCCGGGGTAAGGAACACTGAAGCTTTCTTT
CASSGAGVRNTEAFF
>TRBJ2-3|-|TRBV6-5|-
TGTGCCAGCAGGGGGGACGGCCGGAATACGCAGTATTTT
CASRGDGRNTQYF
>TRBJ1-1|-|TRBV25-1|-
TGTGCCAGCAGAGGAAGGTACTCCGAGGGCAGGACGCTAGCTTTCTTT
CASRGRYSEGRTLAFF
>TRBJ2-5|-|TRBV18|-
TGTGCCAGCTCACCAACCTTTACGGGGGCACAAGAGACCCAGTACTTC
CASSPTFTGAQETQYF
>TRBJ2-1|-|TRBV11-3|-
TGTGCCAGCAGCTCCTCGGGGGCATACAATGAGCAGTTCTTC
CASSSSGAYNEQFF
>TRBJ2-1|-|TRBV2|-
TGTGCCAGCAGTTCAGACAGTAATGAGCAGTTCTTC
CASSSDSNEQFF
>TRBJ2-5|-|TRBV5-1|-
TGCGCCAGCAGGATAGGGGAACCCCAAGAGACCCAGTACTTC
CASRIGEPQETQYF
>TRBJ1-3|-|TRBV6-4|-
TGTGCCAGCAGTCCTTGGGACACTGGAAACACCATATATTTT
CASSPWDTGNTIYF
>TRBJ2-1|TRBD2|TRBV11-3|-
TGTGCCAGCAGCACTGGGGGGACTAGCGGGAGCTCCTACAATGAGCAGTTCTTC
CASSTGGTSGSSYNEQFF
>TRBJ1-2|-|TRBV5-1|-
TGCGCCAGCAGCTTACAGGGTAGGGAGGGCTACACCTTC
CASSLQGREGYTF
>TRBJ1-1|-|TRBV18|-
TGTGCCAGCTCACCGCCAGACAGTGGGAAAGCTTTCTTT
CASSPPDSGKAFF
>TRBJ2-5|-|TRBV30|-
TGTGCCTGGAGTGTTGGAGGGGCCGAGACCCAGTACTTC
CAWSVGGAETQYF
>TRBJ2-4|-|TRBV11-3|-
TGTGCCAGCAGCTCAGGAAACATTCAGTACTTC
CASSSGNIQYF
>TRBJ1-6|-|TRBV9|-
TGTGCCAGCAGCGTAGGAAAGTCTAGGGGTTCACCCCTCCACTTT
CASSVGKSRGSPLHF
>TRBJ1-2|-|TRBV5-4|-
TGTGCCAGCAGCTTGGGGGGGGTAGTTGGTGGCTACACCTTC
CASSLGGVVGGYTF
>TRBJ1-2|-|TRBV5-1|-
TGCGCCAGCAGCTCAGGAAATGGACCCGTCAACTACACCTTC
CASSSGNGPVNYTF
>TRBJ2-3|TRBD2|TRBV6-1|-
TGTGCCAGCAGTGGTGGTAGCGGGGGGGACACAGATACGCAGTATTTT
CASSGGSGGDTDTQYF
>TRBJ2-5|-|TRBV4-1|-
TGCGCCAGCAGGCGGACATGGGTGGACCAAGAGACCCAGTACTTC
CASRRTWVDQETQYF
>TRBJ2-3|-|TRBV27|-
TGTGCCAGCAGTAGGCGGACAGATACGCAGTATTTT
CASSRRTDTQYF
>TRBJ1-4|-|TRBV15|-
TGTGCCACCAGCAGAGGAGCTAGTCGACCTTCAATGGGTAATGAAAAACTGTTTTTT
CATSRGASRPSMGNEKLFF
>TRBJ1-1|-|TRBV6-5|-
TGTGCCAGCAGTTATAGCAGGAACACTGAAGCTTTCTTT
CASSYSRNTEAFF
>TRBJ2-2|-|TRBV5-6|-
TGTGCCAGCAGACTAAGGGCCGGGGAGCTGTTTTTT
CASRLRAGELFF